This T cell receptor beta chain was captured in a study of T-cell memory formation after mild COVID-19. Overall study findings and caveats: Pre-infection memory harbored some responding clones, suggesting cross-reactive memory joined. Contracting CD4+ clones sat mainly in CM and EM; CD8+ in EMRA.

Germline CDR1 is SGHRS and CDR2 is YFSETQ. CDR3 size: 15 residues. Trimming cost V 0 bases and J 5 bases, with 12 bases left between them. Sample barcodes and UMIs were carried by the TCR alpha and TCR beta cDNA libraries that 5'RACE generated with constant-segment primers. MiXCR, run by TCRdb on the 5' RACE reads, gives a single entry per CDR3 protein. The sample lists hundreds of thousands of distinct CDR3 sequences; over 15% were seen once. This clonotype has a handful of counts. Its antigen is still unknown. The chain links TRBV5-1 to TRBJ2-1; D tentatively reads TRBD1 or TRBD2 (5 bases each). Sequenced: PBMCs or a T cell subset sorted from them (not recorded which). This receptor was taken from a man aged 18 to 29 who had mild COVID-19 (a few samples of this study predate the infection). Cell type and time point are not known. The CDR3 coding sequence is TGCGCCAGCAGCTTGGCGCAGGGAGCCCACAATGAGCAGTTCTTC. Translation: CASSLAQGAHNEQFF.